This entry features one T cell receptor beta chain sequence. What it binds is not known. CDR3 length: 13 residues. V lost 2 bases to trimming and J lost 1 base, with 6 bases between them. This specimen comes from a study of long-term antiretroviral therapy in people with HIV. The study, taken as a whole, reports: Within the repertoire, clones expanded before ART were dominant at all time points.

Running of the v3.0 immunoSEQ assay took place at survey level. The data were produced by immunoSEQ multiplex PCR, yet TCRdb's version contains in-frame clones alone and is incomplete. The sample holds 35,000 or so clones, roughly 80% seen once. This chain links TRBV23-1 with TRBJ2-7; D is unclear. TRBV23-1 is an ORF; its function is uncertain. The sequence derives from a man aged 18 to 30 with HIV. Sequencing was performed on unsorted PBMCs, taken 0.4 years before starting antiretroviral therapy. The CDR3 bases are TGCGCCAGCAGTCAACATCCATCCTACGAGCAGTACTTC. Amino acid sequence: CASSQHPSYEQYF.